This is a list of T cell receptor beta chains from one sample in a study of beta chain features in type 1 diabetes. TCRdb keeps only in-frame clones here, not all; method: immunoSEQ multiplex PCR. The sample holds about 160,000 clones; approximately 9.1% are singletons and the top ten take approximately 2.2%. The sample comprised central memory CD4+ T cells from blood. The receptor set was obtained from a woman between 18 and 29 years old in good health. Each CDR3 is given with its conserved first and last residue. Fields, in order: D gene, J gene, V gene, clone size, CDR3 DNA, CDR3 protein. The D gene is left open where the match is weak. Some rows have no size entry. The others give once, few or many, or a class for an expanded clone.

TRBD1,TRBJ1-5,TRBV5-1,-,TGCGCCAGCAGCCCGGACAGGGGAGGTGGTCAGCCCCAGCATTTT,CASSPDRGGGQPQHF
-,TRBJ1-5,TRBV30,-,TGTGCCTGGAGCCGGGACACTAATCAGCCCCAGCATTTT,CAWSRDTNQPQHF
TRBD1,TRBJ2-5,TRBV2,few,TGTGCCAGCAGCCGCGGACAGGTAGAGACCCAGTACTTC,CASSRGQVETQYF
TRBD1,TRBJ1-4,TRBV18,-,TGTGCCAGCTCACCTTCAAACAGGGGGACTAATGAAAAACTGTTTTTT,CASSPSNRGTNEKLFF
-,TRBJ1-3,TRBV18,-,TGTGCCAGCTCACCGGGCCTCTCTGGAAACACCATATATTTT,CASSPGLSGNTIYF
TRBD1,TRBJ2-1,TRBV6-1,-,TGTGCCAGCAGTCCGGGACAGGGAAGTGGGAATGAGCAGTTCTTC,CASSPGQGSGNEQFF
-,TRBJ2-5,TRBV7-2,-,TGTGCCAGCAGCCCTAACAGGGTGGAGACCCAGTACTTC,CASSPNRVETQYF
TRBD2,TRBJ2-2,TRBV7-2,-,TGTGCCAGCAGCCCTACTAGCGGGGGGGCCGCCGGGGAGCTGTTTTTT,CASSPTSGGAAGELFF
TRBD2,TRBJ2-3,TRBV7-3,few,TGTGCCAGCAGCTTACTAGCGGGGGGGCCAGATACGCAGTATTTT,CASSLLAGGPDTQYF
-,TRBJ2-2,TRBV14,many,TGTGCCAGCAGCCGCCCGGGACTTAGGAACACCGGGGAGCTGTTTTTT,CASSRPGLRNTGELFF